The 6 T cell receptor beta chains listed next were all sequenced from one sample in a study of identical twins. TCRdb fed the 5' RACE reads into MiXCR, producing one record per CDR3 protein. The sample has about 240,000 distinct CDR3 sequences; about 12% are singletons. This same sample was also taken into another study, of yellow fever vaccine responses in identical twins.

Material: memory (CD45RO+) T cells sorted from blood. The source is a woman between 18 and 30 years old in good health.

Only a few counts were recorded for this clonotype. The chain is built from TRBV15 and TRBJ2-1, with TRBD1 matching 8 bases. Looked up from germline, CDR1 is LNHNV and CDR2 is YYDKDF (reference sequence). The CDR3 loop spans 15 amino acids. The junction had 11 bases not matched to a gene; V was cut back by 6 bases and J by 7 bases. CDR3 residues: CATRAPDRAFNEQFF. The CDR3 bases are TGTGCCACCAGGGCTCCGGACAGGGCCTTTAATGAGCAGTTCTTC. The full variable domain, with the rest looked up from reference TRBV15 and TRBJ2-1, is DAMVIQNPRYQVTQFGKPVTLSCSQTLNHNVMYWYQQKSSQAPKLLFHYYDKDFNNEADTPDNFQSRRPNTSFCFLDIRSPGLGDTAMYLCATRAPDRAFNEQFFGPGTRLTVL.

There are a few counts of this clonotype. The gene calls are TRBV29-1 and TRBJ1-1; no clear D gene. Germline CDR1 reads SQVTM; CDR2 reads ANQGSEA. Trimming cost V 7 bases and J 0 bases, with 3 bases left between them. There are 10 residues in the CDR3. CDR3 in DNA: TGCAGCGCACTGAACACTGAAGCTTTCTTT. This translates into CSALNTEAFF.

The chain links TRBV6-5 to TRBJ2-1, with TRBD2 matching 15 bases. V lost 0 bases to trimming and J lost 8 bases; unmatched junction nucleotides: 2. This CDR3 spans 16 amino acids. Per the germline V gene, CDR1 is MNHEY and CDR2 is SVGAGI. The CDR3 sequence: CASSYSWTSGRDEQFF. In nucleotides, the CDR3 is TGTGCCAGCAGTTACTCCTGGACTAGCGGGAGGGATGAGCAGTTCTTC.

This clonotype was recorded at least ten times. This chain uses TRBV2 with TRBJ2-3, with 9 bases identical to TRBD1. The germline V gene has CDR1 SNHLY and CDR2 FYNNEI. The CDR3 covers 15 residues. V was pared by 2 bases and J by 8 bases, with 8 bases of the junction left unmatched. The CDR3 sequence: CASSESGMGQGTQYF. CDR3 nucleotides: TGTGCCAGCAGTGAAAGCGGCATGGGACAGGGTACGCAGTATTTT.

Only a few counts were recorded for this clonotype. The V and J genes are TRBV11-2 and TRBJ2-3; 10 nucleotides agree with TRBD1. CDR1 and CDR2 from the germline V gene are SGHAT and FQNNGV. The length of the CDR3 is 13 residues. The J segment lost 2 bases and the V segment lost 8 bases, leaving 1 base of the junction unmatched. The CDR3 nucleotides read TGTGCCAGCGGGACAGGGGACACAGATACGCAGTATTTT. This translates into CASGTGDTDTQYF. The full variable domain, in which reference TRBV11-2 and TRBJ2-3 provide the parts outside the CDR3, is EAGVAQSPRYKIIEKRQSVAFWCNPISGHATLYWYQQILGQGPKLLIQFQNNGVVDDSQLPKDRFSAERLKGVDSTLKIQPAKLEDSAVYLCASGTGDTDTQYFGPGTRLTVL.

This clonotype was detected a few times. V is TRBV18 and J is TRBJ2-1, with TRBD1 identical over 10 bases. This CDR3 has 16 amino acids. The V segment lost 3 bases and the J segment 2 bases; nucleotides outside the gene matches: 4. CDR1 and CDR2 (germline): KGHSH, LQKENI. CDR3 protein: CASSPLGQGAYNEQFF. CDR3 in DNA: TGTGCCAGCTCACCGCTAGGACAGGGGGCCTACAATGAGCAGTTCTTC.